These T cell receptor beta chains were read from a single sample in a study of blood T cell repertoires in COVID-19. The repertoire was sequenced with immunoSEQ multiplex PCR; TCRdb's copy has only in-frame clones and lacks some. The sample lists about 220,000 clones, about 80% occurring once. The sequenced sample was peripheral blood. The receptors shown here come from a young woman who had recovered from COVID-19. The CDR3 runs from the conserved cysteine through the conserved F or W. A D gene is named only where the DNA matches it firmly. Rows may omit the clone size; those that give it use once, few, many or a size class.

d_call,v_call,clone_size,j_call,cdr3_aa
.,TRBV5-1,.,TRBJ1-4,CASSEDLEKLFF
.,TRBV6-2/TRBV6-3,once,TRBJ2-2,CASSFLAPNTGELFF
.,TRBV5-3,.,TRBJ2-1,CARSTLDEQFF
TRBD1,TRBV9,.,TRBJ1-3,CASSVTGGSGNTIYF
.,TRBV27,.,TRBJ2-3,CASSLSGLGLGMDTQYF
TRBD1,TRBV15,.,TRBJ2-7,CATSRPTGNEQYF
.,TRBV28,.,TRBJ1-6,CATLGTHSPNSPLHF
TRBD1,TRBV29-1,.,TRBJ2-2,CSVVGGQDNTGELFF
.,TRBV1,.,TRBJ2-7,CTSSRRQGAYEQYF
.,TRBV9,.,TRBJ2-1,CASSVATTRNNEQFF
TRBD1,TRBV19,.,TRBJ2-3,CASRIQGRQADTQYF
TRBD1,TRBV14,.,TRBJ2-3,CASARGRPDTQYF
.,TRBV30,.,TRBJ2-7,CAWRAGPDEQYF
.,TRBV27,.,TRBJ2-7,CASSLQGTPYEQYF
TRBD1,TRBV28,.,TRBJ1-5,CASSLNRGRRQPQHF
.,TRBV5-1,.,TRBJ2-3,CASSPSGADTQYF